The 5 T cell receptor beta chains presented below share a single source sample, sequenced in a study of PD-1 blockade in mismatch repair-deficient tumors. The method was immunoSEQ multiplex PCR; TCRdb's version includes in-frame clones alone and lacks a portion of them. This sample carries around 120,000 clones, approximately 90% of them seen once, and the ten largest clones take less than 15%. Sequenced material: peripheral blood, taken 44 weeks after starting pembrolizumab. The origin of the receptors is an adult with mismatch repair-deficient cancer.

The count of this clone is one. CDR3 residues: CASSLDRVGNTIYF. The CDR3 DNA is TGTGCCAGCAGCCTGGACAGGGTTGGAAACACCATATATTTT. The rearrangement uses TRBV5-4 and TRBJ1-3; 8 positions agree with TRBD1. Unmatched junction bases numbered 3, after V lost 4 bases and J lost 3 bases. The CDR3 runs 14 residues. CDR1 and CDR2 (germline): SGHNT, YYREEE (reference sequence).

This clone was seen a few times. The chain employs TRBV7-2 and TRBJ2-7; 8 nucleotides match TRBD1. The J segment lost 4 bases and the V segment lost 3 bases, leaving 5 bases of the junction unmatched. CDR3 length equals 14 residues. Germline values: CDR1 SGHTA, CDR2 FQGNSA. The CDR3 DNA follows: TGTGCCAGCAGCTTTGCCAGGGGGCAGTACGAGCAGTACTTC. Its protein is CASSFARGQYEQYF.

To note about this clone: At the DNA level, this CDR3 is encoded by other sequences in the same sample as well. The V call is TRBV7-9, the J call TRBJ2-7; D ambiguous. Looked up from germline, CDR1 is SEHNR and CDR2 is FQNEAQ (reference sequence). The CDR3 is 11 residues long. V shed 1 base and J shed 4 bases, with 2 bases lying between them. Here the CDR3 DNA reads TGTGCCAGCAGCTTAGATTACGAGCAGTACTTC. Its translation: CASSLDYEQYF. Using reference TRBV7-9 and TRBJ2-7 for the parts outside the CDR3, the full variable domain is DTGVSQNPRHKITKRGQNVTFRCDPISEHNRLYWYRQTLGQGPEFLTYFQNEAQLEKSRLLSDRFSAERPKGSFSTLEIQRTEQGDSAMYLCASSLDYEQYFGPGTRLTVT.

This chain connects TRBV11-2 to TRBJ2-3, with 8 positions matching TRBD2. From germline, CDR1 is SGHAT and CDR2 FQNNGV. This CDR3 contains 16 residues. V lost 1 base to trimming and J lost 3 bases; unmatched junction nucleotides: 6. The CDR3 DNA sequence: TGTGCCAGCAGCTTAGCGGGCGGGAGGACGACAGATACGCAGTATTTT. Translating gives CASSLAGGRTTDTQYF.

V and J are TRBV5-4 and TRBJ2-7; TRBD2 aligns across 8 bases. The CDR3 is made up of 13 amino acids. Germline V gene lookup returns CDR1 SGHNT and CDR2 YYREEE (reference sequence). The V and J ends lost 4 bases and 3 bases, in that order; junction bases with no gene match: 3. CDR3 sequence (DNA): TGTGCCAGCAGCCCGACTAGCGACTACGAGCAGTACTTC. It specifies CASSPTSDYEQYF.